These 25 T cell receptor beta chains originate from one sample sequenced in a study of CD8 T cells in ankylosing spondylitis. In TCRdb, the 5' RACE reads were re-called with MiXCR into one record per CDR3 protein. The sample comprises roughly 230,000 distinct CDR3 sequences, under 20% of which are singletons, and roughly a third rests with the top ten. Specimen: blood, either unsorted or a sorted T cell fraction (not recorded which). The receptor source for this set is a male donor with ankylosing spondylitis or in good health (not recorded which).

The gene calls are TRBV24-1 and TRBJ2-2; no clear D gene. This CDR3 region has 14 residues. From germline, CDR1 is KGHDR and CDR2 SFDVKD. Trimming took off 2 bases at V and 5 bases at J, with 8 bases between the two ends. The CDR3: CATSDSWQTGELFF. The CDR3 DNA reads as TGTGCCACCAGTGATTCCTGGCAAACCGGGGAGCTGTTTTTT.

This clonotype was found a few times. This rearrangement joins TRBV18 to TRBJ2-5, with D maybe TRBD1 (5 bases). The V end lost 3 bases, the J end lost 3 bases, and 8 bases lay between the germline ends. Germline V gene lookup returns CDR1 KGHSH and CDR2 LQKENI. The CDR3 runs to 13 residues. The CDR3 DNA reads as TGTGCCAGCTCACCGGACACCGAAGAGACCCAGTACTTC. Encoded protein: CASSPDTEETQYF.

The V call is TRBV27, the J call TRBJ2-1, with 7 bases identical to TRBD2. This CDR3 has 17 amino acids. In germline, CDR1 is MNHEY, CDR2 SMNVEV (reference sequence). With 5 bases clipped from V and 9 bases from J, the junction kept 19 bases outside the gene matches. The CDR3 reads CASSLTNWEGLYGEQFF. DNA of the CDR3: TGTGCCAGCAGTCTAACAAACTGGGAGGGCCTTTACGGTGAGCAGTTCTTC.

With regard to this clonotype: One end of the junction is discordant with germline, which a read error may explain. V gene TRBV12-3 or TRBV12-4 combines with J gene TRBJ2-3, with 12 nucleotides matching TRBD2. The CDR3 extends over 19 amino acids. Written as DNA, the CDR3 is TGTGCCATCAGTCCGAGACCGGGACTAGCGGGCCGTAGCACAGATACGCAGTATTTT. Amino acid sequence: CAISPRPGLAGRSTDTQYF.

CDR3 loop: CASSLAGSTGLAEQYF. CDR3 DNA: TGCGCCAGCAGCTTGGCGGGTTCGACAGGGCTCGCCGAGCAGTACTTC. The gene calls are TRBV5-1 and TRBJ2-7; 7 nucleotides match TRBD1. V gave up 0 bases and J gave up 6 bases; unmatched junction bases: 12. From germline, CDR1 is SGHRS and CDR2 YFSETQ. CDR3 size: 16 residues.

The rearrangement links TRBV15 to TRBJ2-2; D is uncertain. The V end lost 4 bases, the J end lost 6 bases, and 9 bases lay between the germline ends. The germline V gene has CDR1 LNHNV and CDR2 YYDKDF (reference sequence). CDR3 length: 13 residues. The CDR3 region is CATSTQEAGELFF. The CDR3 DNA reads TGTGCCACCAGCACCCAGGAAGCCGGGGAGCTGTTTTTT.

This clonotype was seen more than once but under ten times. DNA of the CDR3: TGTGCCAGCAGTCCCAGGCGGGTCTCCACAGATACGCAGTATTTT. It is translated as CASSPRRVSTDTQYF. The rearrangement uses TRBV12-3 or TRBV12-4 and TRBJ2-3; tentative D call: TRBD2 (5 bases). The CDR3 spans 15 residues. Trimming removed 5 bases from V and 2 bases from J, with 14 bases in between.

Only a few counts were recorded for this clonotype. This chain uses TRBV6-1 with TRBJ2-1; the match to TRBD1 covers 8 bases. With 5 bases clipped from V and 10 bases from J, the junction kept 10 bases outside the gene matches. Germline CDR1 MNHNS, CDR2 SASEGT. This CDR3 comprises 14 residues. Here the CDR3 DNA reads TGTGCCAGCAGTCGGACAGGGAACATGTGGGAGCAGTTCTTC. This encodes CASSRTGNMWEQFF.

This clonotype has at least ten counts. This chain joins TRBV9 and TRBJ1-1; TRBD1 matches 12 bases. Per the germline V gene, CDR1 is SGDLS and CDR2 is YYNGEE. The CDR3 covers 16 residues. V was clipped by 0 bases and J by 6 bases; unmatched bases: 6. As DNA, the CDR3 is TGTGCCAGCAGCGTAGCTTGGGGACAGGGGGCAGCTGAAGCTTTCTTT. Translated: CASSVAWGQGAAEAFF.

Written as DNA, the CDR3 is TGCGCCAGCAGCTTGCTGCCAGGACTAGCGGGCCCCTACGAGCAGTACTTC. Amino acids: CASSLLPGLAGPYEQYF. The chain carries TRBV5-1 and TRBJ2-7, with TRBD2 identical over 11 bases. CDR1 and CDR2 (germline): SGHRS, YFSETQ. CDR3 length equals 17 residues. Trimming took 1 base from V and 2 from J; bases not matched to a gene: 8.

The table lists this clonotype with many counts. The V and J genes are TRBV28 and TRBJ2-3; no clear D gene. Germline V gene data show CDR1 as MDHEN and CDR2 as SYDVKM. Trimming left V 6 bases short and J 0 bases short, with 13 bases between. This CDR3 is built from 15 residues. The CDR3, as DNA: TGTGCCAGCAGCCATTATCCTGCTAGCACAGATACGCAGTATTTT. It yields the protein CASSHYPASTDTQYF.

This clonotype appeared a few times. The chain has TRBV4-3 and TRBJ2-1, with 10 bases that match TRBD2. Germline lookup yields CDR1 LGHNA and CDR2 YSLEER. This CDR3 is 17 amino acids long. Losses at the gene ends were 0 bases for V and 2 bases for J; bases not matched to a gene: 4. CDR3 region: CASSQDRLAGPYNEQFF. For the CDR3, the DNA is TGCGCCAGCAGCCAAGATCGACTAGCGGGCCCCTACAATGAGCAGTTCTTC.

Only one count was recorded for this clonotype. The chain couples TRBV7-9 to TRBJ2-2; D may be TRBD1 (5 bases). The germline V gene encodes CDR1 SEHNR and CDR2 FQNEAQ (reference sequence). V was pared by 4 bases and J by 1 base, with 10 bases between. The CDR3 is 15 residues long. The CDR3 spells CASSSTQGNTGELFF. The CDR3 nucleotides read TGTGCCAGCAGCTCCACGCAGGGGAACACCGGGGAGCTGTTTTTT.

This clonotype was detected only a few times. The V gene is TRBV7-9, the J gene TRBJ2-7; D uncertain. V gave up 4 bases and J gave up 5 bases, with 15 bases separating them. Germline CDR1 and CDR2: SEHNR and FQNEAQ (reference sequence). This CDR3 spans 14 amino acids. The CDR3 loop reads CASSSDLLRNEQYF. The CDR3 nucleotides read TGTGCCAGCAGCTCAGACCTTCTCCGTAACGAGCAGTACTTC.

This clonotype was counted a few times. J is TRBJ2-7 and V is TRBV27, with a possible D match to TRBD1 (5 bases). CDR1 is MNHEY and CDR2 is SMNVEV in the germline V gene (reference sequence). This CDR3 contains 13 residues. V lost 3 bases, J lost 6 bases, and 12 bases lay in between. Written as DNA, the CDR3 is TGTGCCAGCAGTTTCTCAGGGCTGCGCGAGCAGTACTTC. Translating it yields CASSFSGLREQYF.

This chain connects TRBV24-1 to TRBJ2-3; either TRBD1 or TRBD2 may fit D (5 bases each). The germline V gene has CDR1 KGHDR and CDR2 SFDVKD. Trimming took off 4 bases at V and 5 bases at J, with 12 bases between the two ends. The CDR3 sequence is 14 residues long. CDR3 in DNA: TGTGCCACCAGTGAGGTTGAGGGGAGAGATACGCAGTATTTT. Amino acids: CATSEVEGRDTQYF.

The gene calls are TRBV12-5 and TRBJ1-5; a weak D match, TRBD1 (6 bases). The CDR3 consists of 14 residues. The V end lost 6 bases, the J end lost 7 bases, and 16 bases lay between the germline ends. Germline-derived CDR1 and CDR2 are LGHNT and FRNRAP. As DNA, the CDR3 is TGTGCTAGTGGCCCCGGGACATTAAACCAGCCCCAGCATTTT. Its protein product is CASGPGTLNQPQHF.

V and J are TRBV4-1 and TRBJ2-1; 11 nucleotides align to TRBD1. This CDR3 is built from 17 residues. Trimming took 0 bases from V and 8 from J; bases not matched to a gene: 9. Germline CDR1 is MGHRA and CDR2 is YSYEKL. Written as DNA, the CDR3 is TGCGCCAGCAGCCAAGATCCCGGGACAGGGGGACTCGATGAGCAGTTCTTC. Residues: CASSQDPGTGGLDEQFF.

The genes are TRBV29-1 and TRBJ2-1; the D is unclear. V gave up 7 bases and J gave up 7 bases, with 17 bases separating them. This CDR3 spans 13 amino acids. Germline-derived CDR1 and CDR2 are SQVTM and ANQGSEA. CDR3 sequence reads: CSALNSLENEQFF. The CDR3 bases are TGCAGCGCCCTAAATAGTCTAGAGAATGAGCAGTTCTTC.

The sample holds a few counts of this clonotype. The rearrangement joins TRBV20-1 to TRBJ2-7; 11 bases align to TRBD2. There are 14 residues in the CDR3. The junction had 5 bases not matched to a gene; V was cut back by 6 bases and J by 1 base. The germline V gene has CDR1 DFQATT and CDR2 SNEGSKA (reference sequence). CDR3 nucleotide sequence: TGCAGTGCCCGGGGACTAGCGGAGTCCTACGAGCAGTACTTC. Amino acids: CSARGLAESYEQYF.

This chain connects TRBV10-3 to TRBJ2-7; D is uncertain. Germline V lookup: CDR1 ENHRY, CDR2 SYGVKD. Trimming shortened V by 2 bases and J by 5 bases, and 7 bases separated the two germline ends. The CDR3 has 12 residues. The CDR3 coding sequence is TGTGCCATCAGTGAGGCACTCGACGAGCAGTACTTC. It specifies CAISEALDEQYF.

This clonotype was observed at least ten times. The chain couples TRBV5-1 to TRBJ2-7; D is unclear. Germline V gene sequence: CDR1 SGHRS, CDR2 YFSETQ. The CDR3 length is 11 residues. Trimming removed 0 bases from V and 6 bases from J, with 4 bases in between. As DNA, the CDR3 is TGCGCCAGCAGCTTGGCGGGCGAGCAGTACTTC. Encoded protein: CASSLAGEQYF.

This clonotype turned up a few times. The J gene is TRBJ2-3, the V gene TRBV7-3; 8 bases are shared with TRBD2. Looked up from germline, CDR1 is SGHTA and CDR2 is FQGTGA. V gave up 5 bases and J gave up 1 base; unmatched junction bases: 2. The CDR3 length is 14 residues. The CDR3 protein is CASSMTSGTDTQYF. CDR3 nucleotides: TGTGCCAGCAGCATGACTAGCGGCACAGATACGCAGTATTTT.

V is TRBV3-1 and J is TRBJ2-3, with TRBD2 as a possible D gene (5 bases). The CDR3 sequence is 16 residues long. The V and J ends lost 2 bases and 3 bases respectively, with 15 bases between them. Germline V gives CDR1 LGHDT, CDR2 YNNKEL (reference sequence). CDR3 loop: CASSQWEHRETDTQYF. The CDR3 coding sequence is TGTGCCAGCAGCCAATGGGAGCACCGGGAAACAGATACGCAGTATTTT.

This rearrangement joins TRBV7-9 to TRBJ2-1; D is ambiguous. The CDR3 is 13 amino acids. V lost 5 bases, J lost 8 bases, and 13 bases lay in between. The germline gives CDR1 SEHNR, CDR2 FQNEAQ (reference sequence). The CDR3 protein is CASSSPGVDEQFF. The DNA of the CDR3 is TGTGCCAGCAGCAGCCCTGGAGTAGATGAGCAGTTCTTC. Combining the CDR3 with reference TRBV7-9 and TRBJ2-1 gives the whole variable domain DTGVSQNPRHKITKRGQNVTFRCDPISEHNRLYWYRQTLGQGPEFLTYFQNEAQLEKSRLLSDRFSAERPKGSFSTLEIQRTEQGDSAMYLCASSSPGVDEQFFGPGTRLTVL.